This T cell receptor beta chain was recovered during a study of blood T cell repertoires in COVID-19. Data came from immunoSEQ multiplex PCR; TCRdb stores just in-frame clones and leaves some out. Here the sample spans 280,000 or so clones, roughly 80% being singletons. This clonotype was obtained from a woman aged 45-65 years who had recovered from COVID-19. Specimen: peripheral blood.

The CDR3 reads CASTNSRTYGYTF. The CDR3 region has the DNA TGTGCCAGTACCAACTCCCGTACCTATGGCTACACCTTC. This rearrangement joins TRBV28 to TRBJ1-2; D remains unclear. Germline V gene data show CDR1 as MDHEN and CDR2 as SYDVKM. Trimming took off 9 bases at V and 4 bases at J, with 15 bases between the two ends. CDR3 size: 13 residues.